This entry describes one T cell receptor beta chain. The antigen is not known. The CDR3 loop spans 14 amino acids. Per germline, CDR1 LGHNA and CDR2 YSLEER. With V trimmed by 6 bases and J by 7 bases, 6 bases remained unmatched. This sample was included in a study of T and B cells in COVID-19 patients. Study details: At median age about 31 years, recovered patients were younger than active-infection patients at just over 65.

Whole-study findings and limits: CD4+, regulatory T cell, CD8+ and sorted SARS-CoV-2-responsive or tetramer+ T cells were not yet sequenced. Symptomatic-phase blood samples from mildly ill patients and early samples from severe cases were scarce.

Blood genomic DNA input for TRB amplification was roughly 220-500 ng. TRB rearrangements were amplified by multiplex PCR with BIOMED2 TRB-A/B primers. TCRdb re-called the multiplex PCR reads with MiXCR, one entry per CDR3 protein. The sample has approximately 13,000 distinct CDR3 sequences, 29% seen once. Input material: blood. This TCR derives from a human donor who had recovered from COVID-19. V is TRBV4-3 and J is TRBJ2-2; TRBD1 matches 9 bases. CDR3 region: CASRTRTGDGELFF. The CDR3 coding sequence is TGCGCCAGCAGGACTCGGACAGGGGACGGGGAGCTGTTTTTT.